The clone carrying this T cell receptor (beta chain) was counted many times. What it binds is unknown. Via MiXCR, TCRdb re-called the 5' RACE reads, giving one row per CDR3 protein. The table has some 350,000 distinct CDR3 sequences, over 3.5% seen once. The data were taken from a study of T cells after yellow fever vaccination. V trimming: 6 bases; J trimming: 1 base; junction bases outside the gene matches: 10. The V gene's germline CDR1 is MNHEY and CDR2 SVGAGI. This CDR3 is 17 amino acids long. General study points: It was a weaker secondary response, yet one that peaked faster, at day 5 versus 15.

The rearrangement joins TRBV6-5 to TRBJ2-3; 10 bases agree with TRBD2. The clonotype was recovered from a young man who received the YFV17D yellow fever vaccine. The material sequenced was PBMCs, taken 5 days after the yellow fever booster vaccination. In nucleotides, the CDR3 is TGTGCCAGCAGCCCCTCCCCCCTAGCGGGGGGCACAGATACGCAGTATTTT. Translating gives CASSPSPLAGGTDTQYF.